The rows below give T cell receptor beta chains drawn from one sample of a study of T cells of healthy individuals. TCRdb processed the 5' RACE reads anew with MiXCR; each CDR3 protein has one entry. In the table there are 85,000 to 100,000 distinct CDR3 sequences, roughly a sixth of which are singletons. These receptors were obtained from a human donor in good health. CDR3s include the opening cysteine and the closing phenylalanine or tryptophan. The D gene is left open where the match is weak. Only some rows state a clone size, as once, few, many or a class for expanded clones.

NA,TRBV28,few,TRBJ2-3,CASSLPWRGLTDTQYF,TGTGCCAGCAGTTTACCCTGGCGGGGGCTCACAGATACGCAGTATTTT
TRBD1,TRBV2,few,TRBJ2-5,CASRRDRGTQYF,TGTGCCAGCAGGAGGGACAGGGGGACCCAGTACTTC
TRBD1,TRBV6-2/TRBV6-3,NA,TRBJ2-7,CASSYSLRTGTVYEQYF,TGTGCCAGCAGTTACTCTCTCCGAACCGGGACAGTCTACGAGCAGTACTTC
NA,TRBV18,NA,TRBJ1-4,CASSSMTWVSTNEKLFF,TGTGCCAGCTCATCAATGACATGGGTGTCGACTAATGAAAAACTGTTTTTT
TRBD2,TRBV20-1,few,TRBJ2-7,CSAQGTSGRVTYEQYF,TGCAGTGCTCAAGGGACTAGCGGGAGGGTAACCTACGAGCAGTACTTC
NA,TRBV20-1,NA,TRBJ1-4,CSARDATGGEKLFF,TGCAGTGCTAGAGACGCGACCGGGGGTGAAAAACTGTTTTTT
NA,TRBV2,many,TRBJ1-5,CASMQERSNQPQHF,TGTGCCAGCATGCAGGAAAGGAGCAATCAGCCCCAGCATTTT
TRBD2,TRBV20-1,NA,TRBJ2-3,CSARSPSGYTDTQYF,TGCAGTGCTAGATCGCCTAGCGGATACACAGATACGCAGTATTTT
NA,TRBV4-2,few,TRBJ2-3,CASSQDSGGGSTDTQYF,TGTGCCAGCAGCCAAGATTCAGGGGGGGGTAGCACAGATACGCAGTATTTT
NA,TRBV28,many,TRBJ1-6,CASSLGGTSSYNSPLHF,TGTGCCAGCAGTTTAGGGGGGACCAGCTCCTATAATTCACCCCTCCACTTT
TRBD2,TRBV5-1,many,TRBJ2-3,CASSFSGGVTDTQYF,TGCGCCAGCAGCTTTAGCGGGGGGGTCACAGATACGCAGTATTTT
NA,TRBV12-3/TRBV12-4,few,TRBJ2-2,CASGWGELFF,TGTGCCAGCGGGTGGGGGGAGCTGTTTTTT